This TCR beta chain was sequenced for a study of cytomegalovirus exposure and HLA in healthy donors. Germline V CDR1 and CDR2: KGHSH, LQKENI. There are 16 residues in the CDR3. V dropped 3 bases and J dropped 1 base, with 13 bases sitting between them. While unrecorded immune exposures were likely, the donors were nominally healthy when sampled. This PCR relied on a set of 60 Vbeta primers and 13 Jbeta primers. Assay: immunoSEQ multiplex PCR; the TCRdb copy retains only in-frame clones and omits some. Of some 88,000 clones listed, 63% are singletons. The chain is built from TRBV18 and TRBJ2-1; D not certain. Input material: PBMCs. The receptor comes from a woman aged 25 to 45 in good health and CMV-seronegative. For the CDR3, the DNA is TGTGCCAGCTCACCGGCAATTTCCCTTTCCTACAATGAGCAGTTCTTC. Amino acid sequence: CASSPAISLSYNEQFF. Based on the CDR3 plus reference TRBV18 and TRBJ2-1, the full variable domain is NAGVMQNPRHLVRRRGQEARLRCSPMKGHSHVYWYRQLPEEGLKFMVYLQKENIIDESGMPKERFSAEFPKEGPSILRIQQVVRGDSAAYFCASSPAISLSYNEQFFGPGTRLTVL.